What follows are 6 T cell receptor beta chains derived from one specimen sequenced in a study of cytotoxic CD8 clonotypes in ibrutinib-treated CLL. Method: immunoSEQ multiplex PCR; TCRdb's copy keeps in-frame clones and lacks some. The table has about 160,000 clones, about 88% seen once. The sequencing here drew on PBMCs, taken at disease progression, from a patient treated with ibrutinib. Every receptor here comes from a human donor with chronic lymphocytic leukemia.

The chain has TRBV28 and TRBJ1-1; a weak D match, TRBD1 (5 bases). CDR3 size: 15 residues. Germline-derived CDR1 and CDR2 are MDHEN and SYDVKM. V shed 7 bases and J shed 2 bases, with 17 bases lying between them. The CDR3 region has the DNA TGTGCCAGCATTATGGGGGGGAGACTTAACACTGAAGCTTTCTTT. Translating gives CASIMGGRLNTEAFF.

The CDR3 bases are TGTGCCAGCATTAGACTAGCGGGAGAGGCCGAGCAGTACTTC. This gives the protein CASIRLAGEAEQYF. The chain joins TRBV2 to TRBJ2-7, with TRBD2 matching 12 bases. Trimming at V came to 7 bases and at J to 6 bases, leaving 7 bases not matched to a gene. Per germline, CDR1 SNHLY and CDR2 FYNNEI. The CDR3 is 14 amino acids.

V usage is TRBV14 and J usage is TRBJ1-2, with D unclear. Between the trimmed V and J ends, which lost 0 bases and 4 bases, there was a span of 12 bases. The CDR3 runs to 15 residues. The V gene's germline CDR1 is SGHDN and CDR2 FVKESK. CDR3 DNA sequence: TGTGCCAGCAGCCAAGAACTCGGCAGACCCTATGGCTACACCTTC. This translates into CASSQELGRPYGYTF.

This chain joins TRBV10-1 and TRBJ1-1; TRBD1 is a possible D gene (5 bases). Germline assignment: CDR1 WNHNN and CDR2 SYGVQD (reference sequence). The CDR3 is 17 amino acids. Trimming pared 3 bases from V and 1 base from J, leaving 18 bases between. The CDR3 coding sequence is TGCGCCAGCAGTGAAGGTAGATGGGGGGGAGAGAACACTGAAGCTTTCTTT. It encodes CASSEGRWGGENTEAFF.

The chain couples TRBV14 to TRBJ2-2, with D hard to call. CDR3 length equals 17 residues. CDR1 is SGHDN and CDR2 is FVKESK in the germline V gene. The V and J ends lost 2 bases and 0 bases respectively, with 13 bases between them. CDR3 sequence reads: CASSQYIHLANTGELFF. The DNA of the CDR3 is TGTGCCAGCAGCCAATACATCCACCTTGCGAACACCGGGGAGCTGTTTTTT.

CDR3 loop: CASSPGAGVRNEQFF. DNA of the CDR3: TGTGCCAGCAGCCCAGGGGCGGGAGTGCGCAATGAGCAGTTCTTC. The J gene is TRBJ2-1, the V gene TRBV7-9; tentative D call: TRBD2 (7 bases). Trimming removed 5 bases at V and 6 bases at J, with 17 bases between. Germline loops: CDR1 SEHNR, CDR2 FQNEAQ (reference sequence). CDR3 size: 15 residues. The full variable domain, with the rest looked up from reference TRBV7-9 and TRBJ2-1, is DTGVSQNPRHKITKRGQNVTFRCDPISEHNRLYWYRQTLGQGPEFLTYFQNEAQLEKSRLLSDRFSAERPKGSFSTLEIQRTEQGDSAMYLCASSPGAGVRNEQFFGPGTRLTVL.